This passage covers 27 T cell receptor beta chains from one sample sequenced in a study of blood T cell repertoires in COVID-19. Libraries were prepared by immunoSEQ multiplex PCR; TCRdb keeps only in-frame clonotypes and omits some of them. The data contain hundreds of thousands of clones, about 80% of them singletons. What was sequenced was peripheral blood. All receptors come from a woman in her thirties or forties with active or convalescent COVID-19.

The V and J genes are TRBV2 and TRBJ2-1; 9 bases agree with TRBD2. The germline V gene has CDR1 SNHLY and CDR2 FYNNEI. CDR3 size: 17 residues. The J segment lost 7 bases and the V segment lost 4 bases, leaving 14 bases of the junction unmatched. In nucleotides, the CDR3 is TGTGCCAGCAGTGCCCCTGCGGGGGGGCCGGTGATTAATGAGCAGTTCTTC. Residues: CASSAPAGGPVINEQFF.

This sequence joins TRBV6-2 or TRBV6-3 and TRBJ1-3, with TRBD1 matching over 7 bases. The CDR3 consists of 16 residues. V shed 4 bases and J 0 bases; nucleotides not matched to a gene: 6. Germline assignment: CDR1 MNHEY and CDR2 SVGEGT. The CDR3 DNA is TGTGCCAGCAGTTCTTACAGGGGACGCTCTGGAAACACCATATATTTT. Protein sequence: CASSSYRGRSGNTIYF.

The rearrangement joins TRBV28 to TRBJ1-5; possible D gene TRBD1, 5 bases. The CDR3 extends over 13 amino acids. CDR1 is MDHEN, CDR2 SYDVKM, per germline. The germline V and J ends were trimmed by 4 bases and 5 bases, with 9 bases remaining between them. The CDR3, as DNA: TGTGCCAGCAGTTCTGACAGCCATCAGCCCCAGCATTTT. Amino acid sequence: CASSSDSHQPQHF.

The chain carries TRBV30 and TRBJ2-7, with TRBD1 identical over 10 bases. Germline V gene data show CDR1 as GTSNPN and CDR2 as SVGIG (reference sequence). CDR3 length: 14 residues. V shed 5 bases, J shed 5 bases, and the junction held 9 bases outside the gene matches. CDR3: CAWHTGTGDHEQYF. CDR3 bases: TGTGCCTGGCACACCGGGACAGGGGATCACGAGCAGTACTTC.

The rearrangement links TRBV19 to TRBJ2-1; 9 bases align to TRBD2. The junction had 13 bases not matched to a gene; V was cut back by 8 bases and J by 2 bases. The V gene's germline CDR1 is LNHDA and CDR2 SQIVND (reference sequence). CDR3 length: 17 residues. The CDR3 spells CASHPPWLAGTYNEQFF. CDR3 sequence (DNA): TGTGCCAGTCATCCTCCCTGGCTAGCGGGGACCTACAATGAGCAGTTCTTC. The whole variable domain, remainder taken from reference TRBV19 and TRBJ2-1, is DGGITQSPKYLFRKEGQNVTLSCEQNLNHDAMYWYRQDPGQGLRLIYYSQIVNDFQKGDIAEGYSVSREKKESFPLTVTSAQKNPTAFYLCASHPPWLAGTYNEQFFGPGTRLTVL.

The table lists this clone with a few counts. V usage is TRBV10-3 and J usage is TRBJ1-2; 8 bases fit TRBD1. V was clipped by 11 bases and J by 3 bases; unmatched bases: 8. Germline V gene lookup returns CDR1 ENHRY and CDR2 SYGVKD. The CDR3 runs 13 residues. CDR3 sequence: CALQSGGDYGYTF. CDR3 in DNA: TGTGCCCTGCAATCAGGGGGCGACTATGGCTACACCTTC.

The chain recombines TRBV5-4 with TRBJ2-1; TRBD2 is a possible D gene (6 bases). Trimming stripped 6 bases from V and 1 base from J, with 14 bases between. The germline CDR1 and CDR2 sequences are SGHNT and YYREEE (reference sequence). The CDR3 loop spans 15 amino acids. CDR3 in amino acids: CASTLTGSSYNEQFF. The CDR3 DNA sequence: TGTGCCAGCACCTTAACCGGGAGTTCCTACAATGAGCAGTTCTTC.

The genes are TRBV24-1 and TRBJ2-5; the match to TRBD1 covers 10 bases. The V gene's germline CDR1 is KGHDR and CDR2 SFDVKD. This CDR3 is built from 17 residues. V was pared by 4 bases and J by 5 bases, with 12 bases of the junction left unmatched. CDR3 DNA sequence: TGTGCCACCAGTGAGCTTTCCTTGACAGGGGGCGAGGAGACCCAGTACTTC. Its translation: CATSELSLTGGEETQYF.

This clone was picked up a small number of times. The chain uses TRBV4-1 and TRBJ1-5; tentatively, D is TRBD1 (5 bases). The V end was cut by 0 bases, the J end by 6 bases, with 15 bases between. CDR1 and CDR2 (germline): MGHRA, YSYEKL. The CDR3 consists of 16 residues. DNA for the CDR3: TGCGCCAGCAGCCAAGAGGGAGGAGGGGTCGGTCAGCCCCAGCATTTT. Its translation is CASSQEGGGVGQPQHF.

The V call is TRBV4-3, the J call TRBJ1-4; 9 bases are shared with TRBD1. The V segment lost 3 bases and the J segment 0 bases; nucleotides outside the gene matches: 2. CDR1 is LGHNA, CDR2 YSLEER, per germline. This CDR3 region has 16 residues. CDR3 loop: CASSQGQGPTNEKLFF. The CDR3 DNA sequence: TGCGCCAGCAGCCAGGGACAGGGCCCAACTAATGAAAAACTGTTTTTT.

The chain has TRBV24-1 and TRBJ2-6; TRBD1 matches at 12 bases. This CDR3 has 20 residues. Per the germline V gene, CDR1 is KGHDR and CDR2 is SFDVKD. V shed 1 base and J 3 bases; nucleotides not matched to a gene: 9. The CDR3 loop reads CATSDFSWGDRGRGANVLTF. In nucleotides, the CDR3 is TGTGCCACCAGTGATTTTTCGTGGGGGGACAGGGGGCGTGGGGCCAACGTCCTGACTTTC.

V gene TRBV7-3 combines with J gene TRBJ1-1; weak D call: TRBD1 (5 bases). Trimming pared 0 bases from V and 11 bases from J, leaving 13 bases between. The germline V gene encodes CDR1 SGHTA and CDR2 FQGTGA. The CDR3 spans 13 residues. The DNA for the CDR3 is TGTGCCAGCAGCTTAACAGGGACTTCGGATGCTTTCTTT. This gives the protein CASSLTGTSDAFF.

V and J are TRBV9 and TRBJ2-7; TRBD2 aligns across 10 bases. Germline CDR1 is SGDLS and CDR2 is YYNGEE. The CDR3 covers 15 residues. Unmatched junction bases numbered 10, after V lost 4 bases and J lost 6 bases. CDR3 protein: CASSSRLAGVGEQYF. DNA of the CDR3: TGTGCCAGCAGCTCGAGACTAGCGGGCGTGGGCGAGCAGTACTTC.

The CDR3 DNA sequence: TGTGCCAGTGGAACCGGGACAGGGTATTACGAGCAGTACTTC. It is translated as CASGTGTGYYEQYF. This chain joins TRBV19 and TRBJ2-7; the match to TRBD1 covers 9 bases. Germline-derived CDR1 and CDR2 are LNHDA and SQIVND (reference sequence). Unmatched junction bases numbered 9, after V lost 8 bases and J lost 4 bases. CDR3 length: 14 amino acids.

The J gene is TRBJ2-1, the V gene TRBV2, with D perhaps matching TRBD2 (6 bases). This CDR3 spans 14 amino acids. The V end lost 4 bases, the J end lost 4 bases, and 11 bases lay between the germline ends. The V gene's germline CDR1 is SNHLY and CDR2 FYNNEI. CDR3 sequence (DNA): TGTGCCAGCAGTGGCCCGCGGGGTTACAATGAGCAGTTCTTC. The encoded protein is CASSGPRGYNEQFF.

This chain links TRBV6-5 with TRBJ1-3; 7 bases are a match to TRBD1. The J segment lost 0 bases and the V segment lost 0 bases, leaving 2 bases of the junction unmatched. CDR1 is MNHEY, CDR2 SVGAGI, per germline. The CDR3 runs to 16 residues. The DNA for the CDR3 is TGTGCCAGCAGTTACTCCAGACAGGGCTCTGGAAACACCATATATTTT. This codes for CASSYSRQGSGNTIYF.

Notes on this clone: The junction and the germline gene differ at one end; a read error may be behind it. This chain uses TRBV6-1 with TRBJ1-4; D is unresolved. Germline V CDR1 and CDR2: MNHNS, SASEGT. CDR3 length: 12 amino acids. Here the CDR3 reads CASREALEKLFF. In DNA, the CDR3 is TGTGCCAGCAGGGAAGCCCTTGAAAAACTGTTTTTT.

This sequence joins TRBV5-1 and TRBJ2-1; perhaps TRBD2 as D (7 bases). Per germline, CDR1 SGHRS and CDR2 YFSETQ. CDR3 length equals 14 residues. Between the trimmed V and J ends, which lost 0 bases and 10 bases, there was a span of 14 bases. CDR3 sequence: CASSLARGAREQFF. The CDR3 DNA sequence: TGCGCCAGCAGCTTGGCCCGGGGGGCTCGGGAGCAGTTCTTC. Supplemented by reference TRBV5-1 and TRBJ2-1, the full variable domain reads KAGVTQTPRYLIKTRGQQVTLSCSPISGHRSVSWYQQTPGQGLQFLFEYFSETQRNKGNFPGRFSGRQFSNSRSEMNVSTLELGDSALYLCASSLARGAREQFFGPGTRLTVL.

The chain joins TRBV21-1 to TRBJ2-7; the D call of TRBD2 is as the table states it, not checked on the DNA. TRBV21-1 is marked as a pseudogene. This CDR3 is built from 14 residues. The CDR3 sequence: CASRRRRDGYGQYF. The CDR3 nucleotides are TGTGCCAGCAGGCGTAGGCGGGACGGATACGGGCAGTACTTC.

The chain employs TRBV7-9 and TRBJ1-5; D is ambiguous. V was trimmed by 1 base and J by 6 bases, leaving 13 bases between them. Germline V lookup: CDR1 SEHNR, CDR2 FQNEAQ (reference sequence). This CDR3 contains 15 residues. The chain's CDR3 is CASSLESGRSQPQHF. The CDR3 coding sequence is TGTGCCAGCAGCTTAGAAAGCGGCAGGTCTCAGCCCCAGCATTTT.

This clone has a handful of counts. The V gene is TRBV5-1, the J gene TRBJ1-1; 8 bases map to TRBD1. Germline trimming cut 7 bases from V and 1 base from J; bases unmatched to any gene: 6. CDR3 size: 14 residues. The germline V gene encodes CDR1 SGHRS and CDR2 YFSETQ. CDR3 in DNA: TGCGCCAGCTCTGGACAGGGTTCGAACACTGAAGCTTTCTTT. It is translated as CASSGQGSNTEAFF.

The V call is TRBV19, the J call TRBJ2-7; 10 positions agree with TRBD2. This CDR3 comprises 15 residues. The germline gives CDR1 LNHDA, CDR2 SQIVND (reference sequence). The ends lost 8 bases at V and 2 bases at J; junction bases unmatched: 9. The CDR3 coding sequence is TGTGCCAGTGTTCAGACTAGCGGGTCAGCCTACGAGCAGTACTTC. Amino acids: CASVQTSGSAYEQYF.

The chain carries TRBV6-5 and TRBJ2-1; 9 positions agree with TRBD1. V was clipped by 6 bases and J by 5 bases; unmatched bases: 5. Germline CDR1 and CDR2: MNHEY and SVGAGI. The CDR3 has 14 amino acids. For the CDR3, the DNA is TGTGCCAGCAGCCGGGACAGGGTGAACAATGAGCAGTTCTTC. This encodes CASSRDRVNNEQFF.

J is TRBJ1-1 and V is TRBV5-1; 10 bases map to TRBD1. V lost 2 bases to trimming and J lost 3 bases; unmatched junction nucleotides: 10. The length of the CDR3 is 17 residues. Germline V gene data show CDR1 as SGHRS and CDR2 as YFSETQ. The CDR3 coding sequence is TGCGCCAGCAGCTTATTCCCGGGACAGGGGTTGGACACTGAAGCTTTCTTT. Its protein product is CASSLFPGQGLDTEAFF.

The V and J genes are TRBV11-3 and TRBJ2-5; TRBD1 matches 10 bases. CDR3 length equals 15 residues. Germline V gives CDR1 SGHNT, CDR2 YENEEA. After removal of 0 bases from V and 2 bases from J, the junction contained 0 bases not matched to a gene. DNA for the CDR3: TGTGCCAGCAGCTTAGAGGGACAGGGGCAAGAGACCCAGTACTTC. Protein sequence: CASSLEGQGQETQYF.

This clone was seen only once. This sequence joins TRBV4-2 and TRBJ2-1, with TRBD2 matching 13 bases. The germline V gene has CDR1 LGHNA and CDR2 YNFKEQ. J lost 1 base, V lost 1 base, and 4 bases had no gene match. This CDR3 has 18 residues. CDR3 sequence (DNA): TGTGCCAGCAGCCAAGGGCGGACTAGCGGGAGTTCCTACAATGAGCAGTTCTTC. This gives the protein CASSQGRTSGSSYNEQFF.

V is TRBV5-8 and J is TRBJ2-1; 10 nucleotides align to TRBD2. CDR3 size: 15 residues. Germline trimming cut 1 base from V and 9 bases from J; bases unmatched to any gene: 7. CDR1 is SGHTS, CDR2 YDEGEE, per germline. The CDR3 region is CASSLTLAGIAEQFF. As DNA, the CDR3 is TGTGCCAGCAGCTTGACACTAGCGGGAATAGCTGAGCAGTTCTTC.